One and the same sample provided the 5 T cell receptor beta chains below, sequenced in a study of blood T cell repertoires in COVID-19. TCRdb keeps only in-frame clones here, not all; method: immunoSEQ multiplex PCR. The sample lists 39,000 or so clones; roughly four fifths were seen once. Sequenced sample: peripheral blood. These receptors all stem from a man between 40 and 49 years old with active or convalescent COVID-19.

This CDR3 is CASSLARGEYNEQFF. The CDR3 DNA reads TGTGCCAGCAGCTTGGCTCGGGGGGAGTACAATGAGCAGTTCTTC. This chain uses TRBV5-4 with TRBJ2-1; 7 bases are shared with TRBD2. Looked up from germline, CDR1 is SGHNT and CDR2 is YYREEE (reference sequence). This CDR3 region has 15 residues. Trimming took 0 bases from V and 4 from J; bases not matched to a gene: 4.

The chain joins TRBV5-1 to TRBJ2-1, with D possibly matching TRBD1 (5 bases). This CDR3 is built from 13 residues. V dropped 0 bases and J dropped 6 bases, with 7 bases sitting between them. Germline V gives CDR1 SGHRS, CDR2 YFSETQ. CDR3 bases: TGCGCCAGCAGCTTGGAGGGGATCAATGAGCAGTTCTTC. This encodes CASSLEGINEQFF.

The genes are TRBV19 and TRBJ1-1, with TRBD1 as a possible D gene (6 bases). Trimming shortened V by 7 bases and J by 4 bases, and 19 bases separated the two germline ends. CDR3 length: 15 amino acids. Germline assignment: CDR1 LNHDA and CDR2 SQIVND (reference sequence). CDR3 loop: CASTRDILQGTEAFF. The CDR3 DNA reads TGTGCCAGTACAAGGGACATTTTACAAGGCACTGAAGCTTTCTTT.

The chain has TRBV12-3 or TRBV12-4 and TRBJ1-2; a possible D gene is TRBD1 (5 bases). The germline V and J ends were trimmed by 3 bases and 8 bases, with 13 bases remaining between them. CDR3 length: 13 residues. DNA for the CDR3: TGTGCCAGCAGTTTTGGGCAGGGTTTCGGCTACACCTTC. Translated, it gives CASSFGQGFGYTF.

DNA for the CDR3: TGTGCCTGGACCTACCCGGGGACTAGCGACACGTCTAGCACAGATACGCAGTATTTT. Encoded protein: CAWTYPGTSDTSSTDTQYF. This chain connects TRBV30 to TRBJ2-3, with 10 bases that match TRBD2. This CDR3 is 19 amino acids long. V trimming: 4 bases; J trimming: 0 bases; junction bases outside the gene matches: 16. Germline V lookup: CDR1 GTSNPN, CDR2 SVGIG (reference sequence).